The clone carrying this T cell receptor (beta chain) has a count of ten or more. The data belong to a study of identical twins. The CDR3 is 11 residues long. Deletions cut 6 bases from V and 6 bases from J, with 8 bases between. Via MiXCR, TCRdb re-called the 5' RACE reads, giving one row per CDR3 protein. The sample has around 240,000 distinct CDR3 sequences; approximately 7% are singletons. These records were also assigned to another study, of yellow fever vaccine responses in identical twins.

This sequence joins TRBV12-3 or TRBV12-4 and TRBJ1-1; D unresolved. This TCR was recovered from a woman between 18 and 30 years old in good health. Material for sequencing was memory (CD45RO+) T cells sorted from blood. CDR3 nucleotide sequence: TGTGCCAGCAGCTTCGCCGCTGAAGCTTTCTTT. It translates to CASSFAAEAFF.